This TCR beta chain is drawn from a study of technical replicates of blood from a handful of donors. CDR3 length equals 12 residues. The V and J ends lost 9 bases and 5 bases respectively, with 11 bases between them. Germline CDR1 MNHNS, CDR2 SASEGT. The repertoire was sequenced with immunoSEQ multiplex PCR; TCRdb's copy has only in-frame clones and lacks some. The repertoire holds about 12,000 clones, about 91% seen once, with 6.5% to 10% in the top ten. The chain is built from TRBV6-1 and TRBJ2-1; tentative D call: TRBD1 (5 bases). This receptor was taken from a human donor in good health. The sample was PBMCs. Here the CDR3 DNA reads TGTGCCAGTAGGGGATTTCACAATGAGCAGTTCTTC. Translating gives CASRGFHNEQFF.